What follows is one T cell receptor (beta chain) and its context. There is no known antigen for this receptor. This record comes from a study of CXCR3-negative and CXCR3-positive naive CD8 T cells (dated by TCRdb to the late 2010s). Turning to the overall study: Approximately 140 million TRB reads were obtained in total, roughly 1.5 +/- 0.3 million reads per library. The diversity and physicochemical repertoire analyses included some 11 donors pooled from two independent experiments. Naive subsets from about five donors and memory cells from 3 donors were included in the TRBV-TRBJ cluster analysis. What the research found in general, with its limitations: Surface CD5, linked to self-reactivity in mice, was comparable between naive subsets; TCR interaction strength was therefore also inferred from TRB CDR3 physicochemical properties. Similar TRBV-TRBJ usage was shown by naive CXCR3-negative and CXCR3-positive cells from the same donor, whereas distinct patterns were shown by memory cells. CXCR3 expression partially decreased after cryopreservation, so most assays used freshly isolated PBMCs. TRB CDR3s from CXCR3-positive naive cells showed higher hydrophobicity (lower Kidera factor 4), lower energy, and higher strength and volume indices than CXCR3-negative naive cells. Both naive subsets had comparably high repertoire diversity, while memory CD8+ T cells had much lower repertoire diversity.

Each CD8+ T cell subset was flow-sorted in triplicate, with roughly 310,000 cells per subset placed directly into RLT lysis buffer. Naive CD8+ T cells were defined stringently as CD45RO-CCR7+CD27+CD95- to exclude memory contaminants. Using standard density gradient centrifugation, peripheral blood mononuclear cells were isolated from buffy coats. Naive CXCR3-negative and CXCR3-positive CD8+ T cells were flow-sorted on a FACSAria III. Total RNA was extracted from sorted cells with an RNeasy Mini Kit. In the germline V gene (reference sequence), CDR1 corresponds to SEHNR and CDR2 to FQNEAQ. The CDR3 spans 13 residues, from the cysteine through the phenylalanine. No DNA sequence is on record. TCRdb records NextSeq 550 as the sequencer. The Human TCR Profiling Kit (MiLaboratory) was used to prepare UMI-labeled 5' RACE TRB cDNA libraries. cDNA synthesis used the entire amount of extracted RNA, and PCR amplification then used the entire amount of cDNA produced. Libraries were prepared in parallel with an identical number of PCR cycles. The authors' analysis ran thus. With a requirement of at least two reads per UMI, MIGEC and MiXCR extracted about 50,000 +/- 10,000 unique UMI-labeled TRB cDNA molecules per library. Each library averaged around 40,000 +/- 10,000 functional in-frame TRB CDR3 nucleotide clonotypes without stop codons. After downsampling to 5000 UMI-labeled TRB molecules per sample, diversity metrics, including normalized Shannon-Wiener and Chao1, were computed in VDJtools. VDJtools computed clonotype-size-weighted physicochemical properties of the central five CDR3 residues: interaction energy, strength, volume and Kidera factor 4. One entry per CDR3 protein sequence results from the TCRdb reprocessing of the reads, with DNA left out. The V and J calls, along with clone size, are taken from TCRdb and not from the paper's own processing. The table for this sample shows 140,000 to 150,000 distinct CDR3 sequences. The ten most abundant clones make up about 0.28% of the sample.

The TCR sequence derives from a human donor in good health. Some clones in this sample may be carry-over from other donors' samples. Material: naive CXCR3+ CD8+ T cells from blood. Reading the label with the study, this specimen's cell subset or site is: CD45RO-CCR7+CD27+CD95- naive CD8+ T cells expressing CXCR3 (TNR3+). The chain was built from TRBV7-9 and TRBJ1-1. The CDR3 reads CASSLGLRDEAFF.